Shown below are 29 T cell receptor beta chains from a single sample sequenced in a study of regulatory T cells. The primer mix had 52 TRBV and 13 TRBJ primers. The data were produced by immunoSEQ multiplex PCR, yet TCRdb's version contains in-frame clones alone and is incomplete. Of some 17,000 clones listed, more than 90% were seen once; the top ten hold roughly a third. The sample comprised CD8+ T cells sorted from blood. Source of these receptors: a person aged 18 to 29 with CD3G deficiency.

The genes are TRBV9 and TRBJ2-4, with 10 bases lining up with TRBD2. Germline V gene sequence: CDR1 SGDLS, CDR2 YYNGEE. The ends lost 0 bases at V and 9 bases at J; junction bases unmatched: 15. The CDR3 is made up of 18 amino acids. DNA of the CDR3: TGTGCCAGCAGCGTAGGAGAGGGAGCGGGGGGGCCCCTGGGCATTCAGTACTTC. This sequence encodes CASSVGEGAGGPLGIQYF.

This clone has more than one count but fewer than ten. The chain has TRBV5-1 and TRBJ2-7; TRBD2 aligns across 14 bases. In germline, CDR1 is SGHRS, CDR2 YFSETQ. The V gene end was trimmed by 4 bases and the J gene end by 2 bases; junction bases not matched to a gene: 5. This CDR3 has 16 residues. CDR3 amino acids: CASSGQTSGGAYEQYF. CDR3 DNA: TGCGCCAGCAGCGGGCAGACTAGCGGGGGGGCCTACGAGCAGTACTTC.

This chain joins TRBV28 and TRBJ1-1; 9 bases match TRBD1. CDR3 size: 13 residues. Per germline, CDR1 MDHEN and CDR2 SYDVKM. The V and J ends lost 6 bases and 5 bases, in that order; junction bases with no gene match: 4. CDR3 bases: TGTGCCAGCAGACACAGGGGGCGGACTGAAGCTTTCTTT. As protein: CASRHRGRTEAFF. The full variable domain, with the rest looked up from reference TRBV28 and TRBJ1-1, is DVKVTQSSRYLVKRTGEKVFLECVQDMDHENMFWYRQDPGLGLRLIYFSYDVKMKEKGDIPEGYSVSREKKERFSLILESASTNQTSMYLCASRHRGRTEAFFGQGTRLTVV.

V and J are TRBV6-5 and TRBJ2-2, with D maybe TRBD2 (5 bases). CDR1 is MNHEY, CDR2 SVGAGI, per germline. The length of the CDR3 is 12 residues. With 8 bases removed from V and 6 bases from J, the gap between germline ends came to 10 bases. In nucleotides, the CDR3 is TGTGCCAGCGGAGGCGCGGCCGGGGAGCTGTTTTTT. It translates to CASGGAAGELFF.

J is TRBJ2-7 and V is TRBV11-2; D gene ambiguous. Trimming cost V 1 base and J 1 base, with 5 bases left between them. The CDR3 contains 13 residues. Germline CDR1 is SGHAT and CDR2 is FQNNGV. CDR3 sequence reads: CASSLGGSYEQYF. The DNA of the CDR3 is TGTGCCAGCAGCTTAGGGGGTTCCTACGAGCAGTACTTC.

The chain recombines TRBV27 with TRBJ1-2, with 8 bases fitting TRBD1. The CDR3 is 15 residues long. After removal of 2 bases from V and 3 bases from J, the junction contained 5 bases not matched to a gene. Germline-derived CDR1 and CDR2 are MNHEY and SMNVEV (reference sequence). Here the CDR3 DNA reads TGTGCCAGCAGTTTAAGACCAGGGGGCGACTATGGCTACACCTTC. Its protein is CASSLRPGGDYGYTF.

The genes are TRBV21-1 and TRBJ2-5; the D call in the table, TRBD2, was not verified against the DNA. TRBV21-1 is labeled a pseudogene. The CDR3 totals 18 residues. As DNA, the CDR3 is TGTGCCAGCAGCAAAGCGCTGGTGCGGGAGGGCTGCACGCAGACCCAGTACTTC. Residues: CASSKALVREGCTQTQYF.

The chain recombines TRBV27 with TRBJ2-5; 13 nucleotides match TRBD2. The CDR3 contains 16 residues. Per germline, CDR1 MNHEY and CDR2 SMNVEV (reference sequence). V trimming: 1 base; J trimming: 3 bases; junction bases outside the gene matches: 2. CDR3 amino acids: CASSLFGLAGEETQYF. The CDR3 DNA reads TGTGCCAGCAGTTTATTCGGACTAGCGGGGGAAGAGACCCAGTACTTC.

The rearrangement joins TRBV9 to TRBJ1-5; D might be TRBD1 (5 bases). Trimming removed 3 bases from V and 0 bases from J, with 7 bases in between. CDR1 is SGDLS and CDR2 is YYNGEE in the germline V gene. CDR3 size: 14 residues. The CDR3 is CASSAGGSNQPQHF. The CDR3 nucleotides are TGTGCCAGCAGCGCGGGGGGTAGCAATCAGCCCCAGCATTTT.

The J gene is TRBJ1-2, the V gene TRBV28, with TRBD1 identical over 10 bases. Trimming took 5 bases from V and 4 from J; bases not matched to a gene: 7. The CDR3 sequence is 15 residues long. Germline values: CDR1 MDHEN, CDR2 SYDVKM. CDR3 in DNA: TGTGCCAGCAGTACGACAGGGGGCAGGAGCTATGGCTACACCTTC. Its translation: CASSTTGGRSYGYTF.

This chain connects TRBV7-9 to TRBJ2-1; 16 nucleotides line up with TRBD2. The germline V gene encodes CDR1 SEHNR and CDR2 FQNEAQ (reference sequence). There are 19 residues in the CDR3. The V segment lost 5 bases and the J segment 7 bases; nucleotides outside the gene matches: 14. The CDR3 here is CASSHWAGTSGGAANEQFF. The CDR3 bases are TGTGCCAGCAGCCACTGGGCCGGGACTAGCGGGGGGGCGGCTAATGAGCAGTTCTTC.

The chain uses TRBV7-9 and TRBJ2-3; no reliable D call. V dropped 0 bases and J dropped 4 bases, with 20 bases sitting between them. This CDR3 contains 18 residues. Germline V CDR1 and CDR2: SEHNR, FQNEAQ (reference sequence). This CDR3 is CASSLAGRSADGADTQYF. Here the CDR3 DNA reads TGTGCCAGCAGCTTAGCCGGGCGCTCGGCTGACGGTGCAGATACGCAGTATTTT.

CDR3 sequence (DNA): TGTGCCAGTAGTATAAGTGTTTCTGCATGGAATGAGCAGTTCTTC. Amino acids: CASSISVSAWNEQFF. The rearrangement uses TRBV19 and TRBJ2-1; D gene unclear. The CDR3 runs to 15 residues. The V gene's germline CDR1 is LNHDA and CDR2 SQIVND (reference sequence). V was trimmed by 2 bases and J by 7 bases, leaving 15 bases between them. The variable domain in full, with the rest retrieved from reference TRBV19 and TRBJ2-1, is DGGITQSPKYLFRKEGQNVTLSCEQNLNHDAMYWYRQDPGQGLRLIYYSQIVNDFQKGDIAEGYSVSREKKESFPLTVTSAQKNPTAFYLCASSISVSAWNEQFFGPGTRLTVL.

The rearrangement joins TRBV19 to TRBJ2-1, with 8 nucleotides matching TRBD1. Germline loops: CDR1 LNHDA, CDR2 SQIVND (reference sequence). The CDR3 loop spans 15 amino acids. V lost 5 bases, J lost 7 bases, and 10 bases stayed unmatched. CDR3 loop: CASSSTTGARNEQFF. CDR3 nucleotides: TGTGCCAGTAGTTCAACGACAGGGGCGAGGAATGAGCAGTTCTTC.

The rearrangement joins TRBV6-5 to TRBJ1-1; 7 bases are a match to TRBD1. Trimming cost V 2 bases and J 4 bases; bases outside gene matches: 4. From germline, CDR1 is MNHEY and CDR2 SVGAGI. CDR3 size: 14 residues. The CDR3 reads CASSYPDRRTEAFF. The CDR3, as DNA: TGTGCCAGCAGTTACCCGGACAGGCGCACTGAAGCTTTCTTT.

DNA for the CDR3: TGTGCCAGCAGTTACTCGCTCTTACAGAACACTGAAGCTTTCTTT. Its translation is CASSYSLLQNTEAFF. V gene TRBV6-5 combines with J gene TRBJ1-1; D remains unclear. The CDR3 totals 15 residues. Germline CDR1 is MNHEY and CDR2 is SVGAGI. Trimming removed 0 bases at V and 1 base at J, with 9 bases between.

CDR3 sequence: CASSPTRLAGDQETQYF. For the CDR3, the DNA is TGTGCCAGCAGCCCGACTCGACTAGCGGGGGACCAAGAGACCCAGTACTTC. The chain joins TRBV11-2 to TRBJ2-5; TRBD2 matches 12 bases. The junction had 7 bases not matched to a gene; V was cut back by 5 bases and J by 0 bases. CDR3 length: 17 amino acids. Germline loops: CDR1 SGHAT, CDR2 FQNNGV.

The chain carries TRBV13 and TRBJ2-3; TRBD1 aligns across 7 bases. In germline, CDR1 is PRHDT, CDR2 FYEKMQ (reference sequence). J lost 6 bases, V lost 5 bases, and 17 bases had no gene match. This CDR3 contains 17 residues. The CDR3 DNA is TGTGCCAGCAGCCAGACAGGGCCCTTCCCGACTCGGGATACGCAGTATTTT. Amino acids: CASSQTGPFPTRDTQYF.

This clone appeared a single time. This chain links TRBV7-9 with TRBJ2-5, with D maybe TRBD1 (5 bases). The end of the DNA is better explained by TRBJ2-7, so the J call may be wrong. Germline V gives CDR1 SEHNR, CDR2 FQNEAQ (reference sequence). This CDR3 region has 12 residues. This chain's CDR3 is CASGPTEYEQYF. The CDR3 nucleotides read TGTGCCAGCGGGCCGACAGAATACGAGCAGTACTTC.

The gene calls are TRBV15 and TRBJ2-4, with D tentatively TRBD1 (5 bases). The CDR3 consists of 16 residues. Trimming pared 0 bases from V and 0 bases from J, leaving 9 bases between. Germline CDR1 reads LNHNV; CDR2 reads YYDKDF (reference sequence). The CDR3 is CATSRDQGGAKNIQYF. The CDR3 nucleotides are TGTGCCACCAGCAGAGATCAGGGCGGAGCCAAAAACATTCAGTACTTC.

The CDR3, as DNA: TGTGCCAGCAGTTCAACAGGGGACCAAGGTGAAAAACTGTTTTTT. As protein: CASSSTGDQGEKLFF. The V call is TRBV28, the J call TRBJ1-4, with 7 positions matching TRBD1. J lost 7 bases, V lost 4 bases, and 9 bases had no gene match. Looked up from germline, CDR1 is MDHEN and CDR2 is SYDVKM. The CDR3 length is 15 residues.

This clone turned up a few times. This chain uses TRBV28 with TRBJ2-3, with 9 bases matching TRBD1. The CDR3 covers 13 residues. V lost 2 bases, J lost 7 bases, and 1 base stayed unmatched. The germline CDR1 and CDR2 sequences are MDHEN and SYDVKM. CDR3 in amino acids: CASSLDRGYTQYF. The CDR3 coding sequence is TGTGCCAGCAGTTTAGACAGGGGGTATACGCAGTATTTT.

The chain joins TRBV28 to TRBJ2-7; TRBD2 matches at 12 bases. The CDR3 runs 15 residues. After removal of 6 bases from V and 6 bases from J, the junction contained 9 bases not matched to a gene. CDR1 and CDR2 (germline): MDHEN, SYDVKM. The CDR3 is CASSFSTSGRSEQYF. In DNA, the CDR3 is TGTGCCAGCAGCTTCTCGACTAGCGGGAGATCCGAGCAGTACTTC.

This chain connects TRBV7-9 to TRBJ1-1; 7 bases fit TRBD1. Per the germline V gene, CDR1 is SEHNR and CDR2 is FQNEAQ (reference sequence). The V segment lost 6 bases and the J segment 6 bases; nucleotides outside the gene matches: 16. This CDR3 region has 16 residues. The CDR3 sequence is CASSPRQGELWAEAFF. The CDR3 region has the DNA TGTGCCAGCAGTCCTCGGCAGGGGGAGCTTTGGGCTGAAGCTTTCTTT.

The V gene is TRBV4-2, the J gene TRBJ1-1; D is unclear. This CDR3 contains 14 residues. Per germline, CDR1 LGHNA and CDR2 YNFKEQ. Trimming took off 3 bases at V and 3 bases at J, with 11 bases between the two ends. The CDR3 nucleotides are TGTGCCAGCAGCCAGGGTGGGCAGGACACTGAAGCTTTCTTT. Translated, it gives CASSQGGQDTEAFF.

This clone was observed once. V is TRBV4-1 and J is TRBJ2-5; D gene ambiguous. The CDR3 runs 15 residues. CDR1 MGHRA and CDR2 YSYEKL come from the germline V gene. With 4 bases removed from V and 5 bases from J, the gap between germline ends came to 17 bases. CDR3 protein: CASSPIGQYPETQYF. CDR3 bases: TGCGCCAGCAGCCCCATAGGGCAATACCCCGAGACCCAGTACTTC.

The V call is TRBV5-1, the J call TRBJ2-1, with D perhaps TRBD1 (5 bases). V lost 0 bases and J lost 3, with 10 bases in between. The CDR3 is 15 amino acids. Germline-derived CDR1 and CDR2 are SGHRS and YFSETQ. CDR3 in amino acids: CASSLGPGLYNEQFF. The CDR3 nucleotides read TGCGCCAGCAGCTTGGGTCCAGGGCTCTACAATGAGCAGTTCTTC.

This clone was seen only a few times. As DNA, the CDR3 is TGTGCCAGCAGCCACCAGGGTTACGAGCAGTACTTC. Protein sequence: CASSHQGYEQYF. The rearrangement links TRBV11-2 to TRBJ2-7; possible D gene TRBD1, 5 bases. The CDR3 totals 12 residues. V lost 5 bases and J 4 bases, leaving 9 bases between the germline ends. Looked up from germline, CDR1 is SGHAT and CDR2 is FQNNGV.

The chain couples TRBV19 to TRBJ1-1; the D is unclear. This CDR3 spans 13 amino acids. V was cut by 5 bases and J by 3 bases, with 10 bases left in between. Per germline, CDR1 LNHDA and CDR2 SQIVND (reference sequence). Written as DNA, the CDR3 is TGTGCCAGTAGTTTGCTCGCGGACACTGAAGCTTTCTTT. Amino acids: CASSLLADTEAFF.